Each of the 19 T cell receptor beta chains below was sequenced from the same sample in a study of T cell repertoires in cytomegalovirus infection. Each CDR3 protein gets one entry after TCRdb re-called the reads with MiXCR. Seen here are approximately 140,000 distinct CDR3 sequences, roughly 6% observed once, and the top ten hold about 20%. The specimen sequenced was PBMCs. These receptor sequences come from a human donor in good health (CMV status not recorded). Some clones in this sample may be carry-over from other donors' samples.

There are many counts of this clonotype. The V gene is TRBV2, the J gene TRBJ2-7; the D is unclear. V gave up 1 base and J gave up 3 bases, with 10 bases separating them. The CDR3 contains 14 residues. The V gene's germline CDR1 is SNHLY and CDR2 FYNNEI. The CDR3 is CASSEVPGDYEQYF. The DNA for the CDR3 is TGTGCCAGCAGTGAAGTCCCTGGGGACTACGAGCAGTACTTC.

This clonotype has just a few counts. The V gene is TRBV29-1, the J gene TRBJ2-7; 9 bases agree with TRBD2. The germline V gene encodes CDR1 SQVTM and CDR2 ANQGSEA. The CDR3 consists of 14 residues. With 0 bases clipped from V and 4 bases from J, the junction kept 4 bases outside the gene matches. CDR3 sequence reads: CSVEERSGSYEQYF. The CDR3 nucleotides read TGCAGCGTTGAAGAACGTAGCGGGAGTTACGAGCAGTACTTC.

Many counts were recorded for this clonotype. The chain is built from TRBV29-1 and TRBJ2-5; possibly TRBD1 for D (6 bases). In germline, CDR1 is SQVTM, CDR2 ANQGSEA. The CDR3 length is 14 residues. Trimming removed 3 bases at V and 4 bases at J, with 15 bases between. As DNA, the CDR3 is TGCAGCGTTGATTCGACAGGTCTGGGAGAGACCCAGTACTTC. Its translation is CSVDSTGLGETQYF.

This clonotype was seen at least ten times. This sequence joins TRBV7-3 and TRBJ2-3; 7 bases agree with TRBD2. CDR1 is SGHTA and CDR2 is FQGTGA in the germline V gene. This CDR3 has 15 amino acids. V lost 1 base, J lost 2 bases, and 3 bases stayed unmatched. The CDR3 nucleotides read TGTGCCAGCAGCTTAAGGGGGGGACCCACAGATACGCAGTATTTT. Protein: CASSLRGGPTDTQYF. Full variable domain (missing parts from reference TRBV7-3 and TRBJ2-3): GAGVSQTPSNKVTEKGKYVELRCDPISGHTALYWYRQSLGQGPEFLIYFQGTGAADDSGLPNDRFFAVRPEGSVSTLKIQRTERGDSAVYLCASSLRGGPTDTQYFGPGTRLTVL.

The J gene is TRBJ2-3, the V gene TRBV19; 10 bases line up with TRBD2. The trim removed 5 bases at V and 1 base at J, leaving 9 bases unmatched. This CDR3 is 17 amino acids long. The V gene's germline CDR1 is LNHDA and CDR2 SQIVND (reference sequence). The CDR3 nucleotides are TGTGCCAGTAGTGCTTTAGCCGGGACTAGCGGCACAGATACGCAGTATTTT. It translates to CASSALAGTSGTDTQYF.

This clonotype showed up just a few times. The genes are TRBV28 and TRBJ2-1; perhaps TRBD2 as D (6 bases). The CDR3 covers 17 residues. Germline V lookup: CDR1 MDHEN, CDR2 SYDVKM. Trimming removed 6 bases at V and 5 bases at J, with 23 bases between. The chain's CDR3 is CASRRGVLARGNNEQFF. Here the CDR3 DNA reads TGTGCCAGCAGACGAGGGGTACTAGCTCGGGGGAACAATGAGCAGTTCTTC.

The table lists this clonotype with many counts. The chain is built from TRBV7-8 and TRBJ2-1; 11 bases agree with TRBD2. CDR3 size: 16 residues. J gave up 4 bases and V 5 bases, and 7 bases lay outside the gene matches. CDR1 and CDR2 from the germline V gene are SGHVS and FQNEAQ. The CDR3 DNA is TGTGCCAGCAGCCCTACCTCTAGCGGGGGGTACAATGAGCAGTTCTTC. It translates to CASSPTSSGGYNEQFF.

This clonotype was observed a handful of times. This chain links TRBV12-5 with TRBJ1-1; a possible D gene is TRBD1 (5 bases). Trimming took off 6 bases at V and 1 base at J, with 24 bases between the two ends. Germline V gene lookup returns CDR1 LGHNT and CDR2 FRNRAP. The CDR3 runs to 18 residues. CDR3 loop: CASGPPSRAAHGNTEAFF. CDR3 DNA: TGTGCTAGTGGCCCACCCTCCAGGGCGGCCCATGGGAACACTGAAGCTTTCTTT.

Note on this clonotype: A much larger clone lies a single base off, so this may be a read error. The chain recombines TRBV9 with TRBJ1-3; tentatively, D is TRBD1 (5 bases). The CDR3 totals 16 residues. CDR1 SGDLS and CDR2 YYNGEE come from the germline V gene. The CDR3 sequence is CASSVSGGLDGSTIYF. Here the CDR3 DNA reads TGTGCCAGCAGCGTTTCTGGGGGTTTAGATGGAAGCACCATATATTTT.

As to this clonotype: This clone may be a read error of a much larger clone one base away. The genes are TRBV7-3 and TRBJ2-1; 9 bases agree with TRBD1. CDR1 and CDR2 (germline): SGHTA, FQGTGA. The CDR3 covers 15 residues. The CDR3 region is CAGSSSGQGGNEQFF. CDR3 nucleotide sequence: TGTGCCGGCAGCTCCTCGGGACAGGGCGGGAATGAGCAGTTCTTC.

The chain links TRBV11-2 to TRBJ1-6; a possible D gene is TRBD1 (5 bases). This CDR3 has 14 residues. Trimming stripped 4 bases from V and 9 bases from J, with 13 bases between. Looked up from germline, CDR1 is SGHAT and CDR2 is FQNNGV. The DNA for the CDR3 is TGTGCCAGCAGCTCCACAGGATATCTTTCACCCCTCCACTTT. It is translated as CASSSTGYLSPLHF.

This clonotype was seen more than once but under ten times. This sequence joins TRBV12-3 or TRBV12-4 and TRBJ2-7; the match to TRBD1 covers 12 bases. The CDR3 spans 16 residues. J was trimmed by 6 bases and V by 7 bases; bases with no gene match: 13. The CDR3 spells CASTTPPGQGAGEQYF. CDR3 coding DNA: TGTGCCAGCACCACTCCTCCGGGACAGGGGGCAGGCGAGCAGTACTTC.

This clonotype appeared a few times. Germline and junction disagree at one end, which may indicate a read error. Here the CDR3 DNA reads TGTGCCAGCAGCGAATCGACTCCCGGACAGGGCAACTTC. Amino acids: CASSESTPGQGNF. The rearrangement links TRBV2 to TRBJ1-2; 8 nucleotides line up with TRBD1. The CDR3 is made up of 13 amino acids. The germline V gene has CDR1 SNHLY and CDR2 FYNNEI.

This clonotype was observed many times. The CDR3 loop reads CASSLVRENYEQYF. The DNA of the CDR3 is TGTGCCAGCAGCTTAGTCAGGGAAAATTACGAGCAGTACTTC. The rearrangement links TRBV7-8 to TRBJ2-7; TRBD1 might be the D (5 bases). The CDR3 runs to 14 residues. V shed 1 base and J shed 4 bases, with 11 bases lying between them. Germline values: CDR1 SGHVS, CDR2 FQNEAQ.

This clonotype has at least ten counts. V usage is TRBV6-2 or TRBV6-3 and J usage is TRBJ1-5, with 7 bases lining up with TRBD1. Looked up from germline, CDR1 is MNHEY and CDR2 is SVGEGT. This CDR3 is built from 16 residues. V dropped 0 bases and J dropped 4; count of bases not matched to a gene: 6. CDR3: CASSYSRGGMNQPQHF. The DNA for the CDR3 is TGTGCCAGCAGTTACTCGAGAGGGGGCATGAATCAGCCCCAGCATTTT.

This clonotype was observed a few times. The V and J genes are TRBV6-2 or TRBV6-3 and TRBJ2-7, with a weak D call TRBD1 (5 bases). Germline V gives CDR1 MNHEY, CDR2 SVGEGT. The CDR3 is 13 amino acids. Trimming removed 11 bases at V and 2 bases at J, with 16 bases between. In nucleotides, the CDR3 is TGTGCCGGAAGACCCGACAGTACCTACGAGCAGTACTTC. It encodes CAGRPDSTYEQYF.

This clonotype was counted at least ten times. This chain uses TRBV12-3 or TRBV12-4 with TRBJ1-5, with TRBD1 identical over 8 bases. The CDR3 extends over 14 amino acids. The trim removed 4 bases at V and 4 bases at J, leaving 3 bases unmatched. CDR3 loop: CASSWTGRNQPQHF. In DNA, the CDR3 is TGTGCCAGCAGTTGGACAGGGAGGAATCAGCCCCAGCATTTT.

The chain uses TRBV19 and TRBJ2-7; 7 nucleotides line up with TRBD2. The CDR3 is made up of 14 amino acids. Germline V gives CDR1 LNHDA, CDR2 SQIVND (reference sequence). The trim removed 6 bases at V and 2 bases at J, leaving 7 bases unmatched. The CDR3 region is CASSETGGPYEQYF. The CDR3 nucleotides read TGTGCCAGTAGCGAAACGGGGGGACCCTACGAGCAGTACTTC.

The chain joins TRBV19 to TRBJ2-7; D may be TRBD2 (5 bases). Trimming removed 6 bases at V and 2 bases at J, with 14 bases between. Germline V gives CDR1 LNHDA, CDR2 SQIVND (reference sequence). CDR3 length: 14 residues. This CDR3 reads CASSSHIGAYEQYF. The DNA of the CDR3 is TGTGCCAGTAGCTCCCACATCGGGGCCTACGAGCAGTACTTC. Filled out from reference TRBV19 and TRBJ2-7, the complete variable domain reads DGGITQSPKYLFRKEGQNVTLSCEQNLNHDAMYWYRQDPGQGLRLIYYSQIVNDFQKGDIAEGYSVSREKKESFPLTVTSAQKNPTAFYLCASSSHIGAYEQYFGPGTRLTVT.